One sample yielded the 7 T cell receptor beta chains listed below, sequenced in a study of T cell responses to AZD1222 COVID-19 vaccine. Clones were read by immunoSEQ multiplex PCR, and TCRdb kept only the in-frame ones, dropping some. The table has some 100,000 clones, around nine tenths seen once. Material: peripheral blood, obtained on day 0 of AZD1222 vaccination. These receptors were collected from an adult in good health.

CDR3 coding DNA: TGTGCCAGCAGCTTAGGGCCAGGGGCCACTGAAGCTTTCTTT. Its protein product is CASSLGPGATEAFF. The chain couples TRBV7-2 to TRBJ1-1, with D perhaps matching TRBD1 (6 bases). The ends were cut back, 1 base at V and 4 bases at J, with 10 bases in the middle. The CDR3 is made up of 14 amino acids. Germline CDR1 reads SGHTA; CDR2 reads FQGNSA. The whole variable domain, filled in from reference TRBV7-2 and TRBJ1-1, reads GAGVSQSPSNKVTEKGKDVELRCDPISGHTALYWYRQSLGQGLEFLIYFQGNSAPDKSGLPSDRFSAERTGGSVSTLTIQRTQQEDSAVYLCASSLGPGATEAFFGQGTRLTVV.

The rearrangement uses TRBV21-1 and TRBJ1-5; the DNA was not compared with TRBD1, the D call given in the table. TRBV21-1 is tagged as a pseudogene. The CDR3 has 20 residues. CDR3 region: CATSRRERTGGANSNQPQHF. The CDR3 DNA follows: TGTGCCACCAGCAGACGGGAACGGACAGGGGGCGCAAATAGCAATCAGCCCCAGCATTTT.

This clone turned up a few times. The CDR3 here is CASSVAGPQPQHF. CDR3 nucleotide sequence: TGTGCCAGCAGCGTAGCTGGGCCCCAGCCCCAGCATTTT. The chain couples TRBV9 to TRBJ1-5; D gene ambiguous. The CDR3 contains 13 residues. Germline V gives CDR1 SGDLS, CDR2 YYNGEE. V lost 0 bases to trimming and J lost 7 bases, with 8 bases between them.

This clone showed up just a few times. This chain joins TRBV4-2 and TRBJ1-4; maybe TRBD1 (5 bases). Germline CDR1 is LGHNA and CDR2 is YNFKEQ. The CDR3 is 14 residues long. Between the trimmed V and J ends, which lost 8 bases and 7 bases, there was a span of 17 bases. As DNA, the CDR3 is TGTGCCAGCGGGGACCAGGGCAGGAGTGAAAAACTGTTTTTT. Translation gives CASGDQGRSEKLFF.

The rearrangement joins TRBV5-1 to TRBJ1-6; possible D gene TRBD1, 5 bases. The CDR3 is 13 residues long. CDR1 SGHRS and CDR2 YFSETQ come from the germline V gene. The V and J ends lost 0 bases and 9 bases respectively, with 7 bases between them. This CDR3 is CASSLEGRSPLHF. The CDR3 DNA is TGCGCCAGCAGCTTGGAGGGGCGTTCACCCCTCCACTTT.

CDR3 DNA sequence: TGCGCCAGCAGCTTGATCATGAGCTCCTACAATGAGCAGTTCTTC. This translates into CASSLIMSSYNEQFF. The gene calls are TRBV5-1 and TRBJ2-1; D not certain. V lost 1 base, J lost 0 bases, and 8 bases lay in between. The germline gives CDR1 SGHRS, CDR2 YFSETQ. The CDR3 extends over 15 amino acids.

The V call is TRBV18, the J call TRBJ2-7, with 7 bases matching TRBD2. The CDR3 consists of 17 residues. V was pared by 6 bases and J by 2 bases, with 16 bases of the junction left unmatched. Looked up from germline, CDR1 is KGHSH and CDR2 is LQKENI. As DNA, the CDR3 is TGTGCCAGCTCCCCAACCAGCCCACGGGGGGTTGCCTACGAGCAGTACTTC. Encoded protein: CASSPTSPRGVAYEQYF.